This TCR beta chain was found in a study of shared clonotypes between healthy human individuals. The table came from immunoSEQ multiplex PCR; TCRdb's copy has only in-frame clones and leaves some out. The sample lists approximately 1.1 million clones; roughly 74% were seen once. To note about this clone: Other DNA sequences within the sample encode an identical CDR3.

The CDR3 runs 11 residues. The germline gives CDR1 KGHSH, CDR2 LQKENI. V was cut by 4 bases and J by 4 bases, with 3 bases left in between. The TCR was taken from a man between 18 and 35 years old in good health. Some clones in this sample may be carry-over from other donors' samples. V usage is TRBV18 and J usage is TRBJ2-3, with D hard to call. The specimen was memory CD4+ T cells from PBMCs. Specified subset: CD45RA-negative fraction. CDR3 region: CASSLADTQYF. In DNA form, the CDR3 reads TGTGCCAGCTCACTAGCAGATACGCAGTATTTT.